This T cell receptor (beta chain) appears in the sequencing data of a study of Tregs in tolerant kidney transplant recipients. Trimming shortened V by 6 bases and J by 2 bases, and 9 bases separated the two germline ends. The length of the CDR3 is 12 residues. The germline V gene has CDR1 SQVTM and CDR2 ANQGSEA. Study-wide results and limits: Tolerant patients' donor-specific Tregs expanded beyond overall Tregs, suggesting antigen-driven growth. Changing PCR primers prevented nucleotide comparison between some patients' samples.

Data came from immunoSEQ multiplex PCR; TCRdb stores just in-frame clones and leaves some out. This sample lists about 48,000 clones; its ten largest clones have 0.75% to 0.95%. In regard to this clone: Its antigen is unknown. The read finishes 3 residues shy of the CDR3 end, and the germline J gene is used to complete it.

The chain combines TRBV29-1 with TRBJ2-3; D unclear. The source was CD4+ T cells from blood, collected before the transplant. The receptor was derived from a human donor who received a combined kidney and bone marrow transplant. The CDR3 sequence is CSVTHDTDTQYF. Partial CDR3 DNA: TGCAGCGTGACTCACGACACAGATACG.